This T cell receptor beta chain was sequenced during a study of CD8 T cells in Susac syndrome. V lost 4 bases and J lost 2, with 8 bases in between. The CDR3 has 13 residues. The germline CDR1 and CDR2 sequences are LNHNV and YYDKDF (reference sequence). The RNA, roughly 0.45 to 1 ug, was put through reverse transcription using random hexamers. TCRdb redid the calling of the immunoSEQ multiplex PCR reads with MiXCR, one entry per CDR3 protein. Found here are some 130,000 distinct CDR3 sequences, roughly 94% of them singletons; the top ten hold 0.18%. The rearrangement links TRBV15 to TRBJ2-5; D uncertain. Sequenced: CD8+ T cells from PBMCs. The sequence was obtained from a human donor with Susac syndrome. The CDR3 loop reads CATSTQNQETQYF. In DNA, the CDR3 is TGTGCCACCAGCACGCAGAATCAAGAGACCCAGTACTTC.